Below, 11 T cell receptor beta chains from the same sample are listed, as sequenced in a study of blood T cell repertoires in COVID-19. Measured with immunoSEQ multiplex PCR; TCRdb has only the in-frame clones, and not every one. The sample has under 130,000 clones; about four fifths are singletons. The sequenced sample consisted of peripheral blood. The receptors here all came from a woman older than 75 with acute or convalescent COVID-19.

V and J are TRBV5-1 and TRBJ1-1; D is unresolved. The CDR3 loop spans 12 amino acids. With 1 base removed from V and 4 bases from J, the gap between germline ends came to 5 bases. CDR1 SGHRS and CDR2 YFSETQ come from the germline V gene. The CDR3 DNA follows: TGCGCCAGCAGCTTGAGCGGCACTGAAGCTTTCTTT. This translates into CASSLSGTEAFF.

The chain employs TRBV3-1 (or the pseudogene TRBV3-2) and TRBJ1-1, with a weak D call TRBD1 (5 bases). This CDR3 has 13 amino acids. Per the germline V gene, CDR1 is LGHDT and CDR2 is YNNKEL (reference sequence). V lost 1 base and J 3 bases, leaving 6 bases between the germline ends. The DNA for the CDR3 is TGTGCCAGCAGCCAAGCAGGGTACACTGAAGCTTTCTTT. Translated: CASSQAGYTEAFF.

CDR3 in DNA: TGTGCCATCAGTGCGGGACAGAGTAATTCACCCCTCCACTTT. Its translation is CAISAGQSNSPLHF. The chain is built from TRBV10-3 and TRBJ1-6, with TRBD1 identical over 7 bases. CDR1 is ENHRY, CDR2 SYGVKD, per germline. The CDR3 sequence is 14 residues long. V lost 4 bases and J lost 6; bases outside the gene matches: 3.

This clone was observed a few times. This chain connects TRBV19 to TRBJ2-2; D gene ambiguous. The CDR3 loop spans 15 amino acids. CDR1 is LNHDA and CDR2 is SQIVND in the germline V gene (reference sequence). The V end was cut by 4 bases, the J end by 2 bases, with 11 bases between. CDR3 coding DNA: TGTGCCAGTAGTAAAAACAGCCTTAACACCGGGGAGCTGTTTTTT. Translating it yields CASSKNSLNTGELFF.

The chain has TRBV2 and TRBJ2-3; D may be TRBD2 (6 bases). This CDR3 region has 13 residues. Between the trimmed V and J ends, which lost 4 bases and 4 bases, there was a span of 9 bases. Germline assignment: CDR1 SNHLY and CDR2 FYNNEI. The CDR3 loop is CASSVGGADTQYF. The CDR3 DNA sequence: TGTGCCAGCAGTGTAGGAGGGGCAGATACGCAGTATTTT.

V and J are TRBV5-4 and TRBJ2-5, with 7 bases identical to TRBD1. The germline gives CDR1 SGHNT, CDR2 YYREEE (reference sequence). This CDR3 spans 14 amino acids. The ends lost 5 bases at V and 0 bases at J; junction bases unmatched: 4. Written as DNA, the CDR3 is TGTGCCAGCAGAACGGGACAGAACCAAGAGACCCAGTACTTC. Amino acids: CASRTGQNQETQYF. Full variable domain (remainder filled in from reference TRBV5-4 and TRBJ2-5): ETGVTQSPTHLIKTRGQQVTLRCSSQSGHNTVSWYQQALGQGPQFIFQYYREEENGRGNFPPRFSGLQFPNYSSELNVNALELDDSALYLCASRTGQNQETQYFGPGTRLLVL.

A single count supports this clone. The chain links TRBV7-2 to TRBJ1-5, with D unresolved. This CDR3 has 12 amino acids. V was pared by 5 bases and J by 0 bases, with 2 bases between. Germline assignment: CDR1 SGHTA and CDR2 FQGNSA. The DNA of the CDR3 is TGTGCCAGCAGCCTTAGCAATCAGCCCCAGCATTTT. Its translation is CASSLSNQPQHF.

The chain combines TRBV3-1 (or the pseudogene TRBV3-2) with TRBJ2-5; 10 bases are a match to TRBD1. V shed 4 bases and J 2 bases; nucleotides not matched to a gene: 7. CDR3 length equals 16 residues. Germline loops: CDR1 LGHDT, CDR2 YNNKEL (reference sequence). CDR3 sequence reads: CASSLQVGQGQETQYF. CDR3 coding DNA: TGTGCCAGCAGCCTGCAAGTGGGACAGGGGCAAGAGACCCAGTACTTC.

V is TRBV6-6 and J is TRBJ2-1, with TRBD1 matching over 7 bases. The ends lost 4 bases at V and 0 bases at J; junction bases unmatched: 6. The CDR3 sequence is 16 residues long. Germline V gene lookup returns CDR1 MNHNY and CDR2 SVGAGI (reference sequence). The CDR3 loop reads CASSFRRDSSYNEQFF. The CDR3 nucleotides read TGTGCCAGCAGTTTCCGTCGGGACAGCTCCTACAATGAGCAGTTCTTC.

As DNA, the CDR3 is TGCAGCGTTGGGACAGGGGCGGATCAGCCCCAGCATTTT. It is translated as CSVGTGADQPQHF. V and J are TRBV29-1 and TRBJ1-5; 9 bases match TRBD1. J lost 5 bases, V lost 4 bases, and 3 bases had no gene match. Germline assignment: CDR1 SQVTM and CDR2 ANQGSEA. CDR3 size: 13 residues. Full variable domain (missing parts from reference TRBV29-1 and TRBJ1-5): SAVISQKPSRDICQRGTSLTIQCQVDSQVTMMFWYRQQPGQSLTLIATANQGSEATYESGFVIDKFPISRPNLTFSTLTVSNMSPEDSSIYLCSVGTGADQPQHFGDGTRLSIL.

This clone showed up just a few times. The chain uses TRBV2 and TRBJ2-5; D perhaps matches TRBD1 (6 bases). The CDR3 has 13 amino acids. V was cut by 8 bases and J by 2 bases, with 12 bases left in between. Germline values: CDR1 SNHLY, CDR2 FYNNEI. CDR3 nucleotides: TGTGCCAGCTCTGGACAGTCACAAGAGACCCAGTACTTC. Amino acids: CASSGQSQETQYF.